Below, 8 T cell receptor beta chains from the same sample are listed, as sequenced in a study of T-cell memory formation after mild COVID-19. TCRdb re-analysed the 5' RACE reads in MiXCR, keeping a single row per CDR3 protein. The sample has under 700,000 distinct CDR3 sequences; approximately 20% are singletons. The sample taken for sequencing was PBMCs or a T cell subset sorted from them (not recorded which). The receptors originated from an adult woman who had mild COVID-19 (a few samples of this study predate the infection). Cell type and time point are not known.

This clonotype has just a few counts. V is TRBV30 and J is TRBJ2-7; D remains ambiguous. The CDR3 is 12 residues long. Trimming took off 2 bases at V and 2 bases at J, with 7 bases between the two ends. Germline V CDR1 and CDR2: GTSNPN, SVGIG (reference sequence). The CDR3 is CAWSNFAYEQYF. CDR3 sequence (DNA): TGTGCCTGGAGTAACTTCGCCTACGAGCAGTACTTC.

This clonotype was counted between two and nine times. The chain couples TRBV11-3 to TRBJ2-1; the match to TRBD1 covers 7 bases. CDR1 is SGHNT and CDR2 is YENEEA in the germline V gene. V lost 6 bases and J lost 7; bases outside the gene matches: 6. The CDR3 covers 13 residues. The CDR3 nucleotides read TGTGCCAGCAGGGACAGGTTAAGTAATGAGCAGTTCTTC. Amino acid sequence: CASRDRLSNEQFF.

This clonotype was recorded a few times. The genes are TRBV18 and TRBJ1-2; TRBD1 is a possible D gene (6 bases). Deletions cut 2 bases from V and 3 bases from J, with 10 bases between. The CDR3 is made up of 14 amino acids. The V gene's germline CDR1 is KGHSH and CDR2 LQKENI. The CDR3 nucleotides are TGTGCCAGCTCACCAGCAGGGGCAGACTATGGCTACACCTTC. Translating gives CASSPAGADYGYTF.

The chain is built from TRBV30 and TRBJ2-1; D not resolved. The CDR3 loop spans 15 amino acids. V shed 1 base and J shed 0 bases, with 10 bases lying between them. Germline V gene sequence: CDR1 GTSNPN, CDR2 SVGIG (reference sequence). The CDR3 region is CAWSGFGSSYNEQFF. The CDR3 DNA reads TGTGCCTGGAGTGGGTTCGGTAGCTCCTACAATGAGCAGTTCTTC.

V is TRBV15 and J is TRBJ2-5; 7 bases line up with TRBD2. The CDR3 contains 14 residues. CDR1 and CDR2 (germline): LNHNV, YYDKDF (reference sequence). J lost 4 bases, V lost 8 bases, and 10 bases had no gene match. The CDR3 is CATAPTGEGETQYF. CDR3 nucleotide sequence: TGTGCCACCGCCCCAACCGGGGAGGGAGAGACCCAGTACTTC. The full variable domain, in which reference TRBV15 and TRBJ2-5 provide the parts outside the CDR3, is DAMVIQNPRYQVTQFGKPVTLSCSQTLNHNVMYWYQQKSSQAPKLLFHYYDKDFNNEADTPDNFQSRRPNTSFCFLDIRSPGLGDTAMYLCATAPTGEGETQYFGPGTRLLVL.

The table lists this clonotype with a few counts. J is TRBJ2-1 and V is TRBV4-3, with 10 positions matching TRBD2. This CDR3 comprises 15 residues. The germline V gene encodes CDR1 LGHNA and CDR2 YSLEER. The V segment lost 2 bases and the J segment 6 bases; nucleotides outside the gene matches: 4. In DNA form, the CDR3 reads TGCGCCAGCAGCCAAACTAGCGGGATGTCCAATGAGCAGTTCTTC. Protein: CASSQTSGMSNEQFF.

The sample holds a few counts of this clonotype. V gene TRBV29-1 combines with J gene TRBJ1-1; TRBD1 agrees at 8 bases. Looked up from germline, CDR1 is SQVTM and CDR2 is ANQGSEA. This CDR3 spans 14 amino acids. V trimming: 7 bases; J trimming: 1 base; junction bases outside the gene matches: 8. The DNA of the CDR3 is TGCAGCGCCCTTGTTGGGACAGGGAACACTGAAGCTTTCTTT. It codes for CSALVGTGNTEAFF.

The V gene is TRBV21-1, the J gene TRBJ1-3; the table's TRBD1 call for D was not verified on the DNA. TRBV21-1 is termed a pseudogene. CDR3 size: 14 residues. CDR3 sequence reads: CASKIQGDGNTIYF. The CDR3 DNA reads TGTGCCAGCAAAATACAGGGGGATGGAAACACCATATATTTT.